This T cell receptor beta chain derives from a study of blood T cell repertoires in COVID-19. Trimming removed 4 bases from V and 5 bases from J; junction bases left unmatched: 9. Per the germline V gene, CDR1 is SGHNT and CDR2 is YYREEE (reference sequence). There are 15 residues in the CDR3. Recruits, aged about 18 to 95 years, lived in 25 or so US areas. Cohort placement rested on clinical history that participants reported themselves. Recovered Cohort 3 donors showed two negative PCRs, clearance, or symptom resolution. Assay: immunoSEQ multiplex PCR; the TCRdb copy retains only in-frame clones and omits some. The table shows more than 300,000 clones, with 70% to 90% occurring only once.

Sequences were obtained from PBMCs or T cells enriched from blood (not recorded which). The V and J genes are TRBV5-4 and TRBJ1-1; 9 bases agree with TRBD1. The TCR was taken from a young woman who had recovered from COVID-19. The CDR3 DNA sequence: TGTGCCAGCAGCAGCGGGTCGGACAGGGGTACTGAAGCTTTCTTT. Its translation: CASSSGSDRGTEAFF.